This TCR beta chain was recovered during a study of T cells in Graves' hyperthyroidism and ophthalmopathy. General study results and limits: Among clonotypes expanded in thyroid above 0.001, most were also found in blood. By a 13 V-J model, ophthalmopathy was set apart from stable hyperthyroidism. Ophthalmopathy, which appeared later, was predicted by the model a median about 5.9 months before onset.

Graves' hyperthyroidism showing no ophthalmopathy progression within 18 months was considered stable. Amplified regions were TCR beta CDR3 sequences from RNA transcripts. The HTBI set primed first-round TCR CDR3 RT-PCR. TCRdb independently ran MiXCR on the multiplex PCR reads; one entry per CDR3 protein. The sample consists of a few hundred thousand distinct CDR3 sequences, roughly 23% of them appearing once. This clonotype has at least ten counts. Its antigen is currently unknown. The TCR originated in a woman between 45 and 65 years old with Graves' hyperthyroidism. The sample comprised blood.

CDR3 in DNA: TGTGCCAGCAGCTTGGGGGGACAGGCCAACACCGGGGAGCTGTTTTTT. As protein: CASSLGGQANTGELFF. The J gene is TRBJ2-2, the V gene TRBV7-9, with 8 nucleotides matching TRBD1. CDR3 length: 16 amino acids. CDR1 and CDR2 (germline): SEHNR, FQNEAQ (reference sequence). V lost 3 bases to trimming and J lost 2 bases; unmatched junction nucleotides: 5.